This paragraph covers one TCR beta chain sequence. Germline V gene data show CDR1 as MNHEY and CDR2 as SMNVEV (reference sequence). The CDR3 totals 15 residues. The J segment lost 1 base and the V segment lost 5 bases, leaving 6 bases of the junction unmatched. The data were taken from a study of control samples from healthy donors and cancer patients. Profiled with immunoSEQ multiplex PCR; TCRdb holds only in-frame clones, not every one. The sample includes more than 100,000 clones, approximately 93% of them seen just once. The sequence was obtained from a woman aged 18-29 years in good health. V and J are TRBV27 and TRBJ1-1, with TRBD1 matching over 8 bases. The source material was blood. CDR3 loop: CASSPWTGKNTEAFF. CDR3 bases: TGTGCCAGCAGTCCATGGACAGGGAAGAACACTGAAGCTTTCTTT.